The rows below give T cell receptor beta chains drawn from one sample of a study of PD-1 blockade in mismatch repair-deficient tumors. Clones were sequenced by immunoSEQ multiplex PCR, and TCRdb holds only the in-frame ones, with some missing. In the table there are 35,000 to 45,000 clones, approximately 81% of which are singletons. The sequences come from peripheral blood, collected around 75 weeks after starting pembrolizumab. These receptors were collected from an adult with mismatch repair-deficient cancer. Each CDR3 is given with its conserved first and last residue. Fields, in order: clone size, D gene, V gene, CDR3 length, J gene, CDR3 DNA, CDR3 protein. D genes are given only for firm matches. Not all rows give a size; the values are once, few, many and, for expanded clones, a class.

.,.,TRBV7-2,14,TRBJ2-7,TGTGCCAACAGCCGACTAGGAAGGGGCTACGAGCAGTACTTC,CANSRLGRGYEQYF
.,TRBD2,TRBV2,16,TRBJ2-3,TGTGCCAGCAGTGAATTTTGGCGGGAGAACACAGATACGCAGTATTTT,CASSEFWRENTDTQYF
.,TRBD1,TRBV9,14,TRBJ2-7,TGTGCCAGCAGCGTAGGACAGGGAGCCTACGAGCAGTACTTC,CASSVGQGAYEQYF
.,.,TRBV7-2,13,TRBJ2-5,TGTGCCAGCAGCTTAGGACCGAGGGAGACCCAGTACTTC,CASSLGPRETQYF
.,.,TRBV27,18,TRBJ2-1,TGTGCCAGCAGTTTAGCCGTGGGAGGCCTTCCCTTATACAATGAGCAGTTCTTC,CASSLAVGGLPLYNEQFF
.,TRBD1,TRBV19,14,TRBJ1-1,TGTGCCAGTAGTCTGGGACAGGGGGGAACTGAAGCTTTCTTT,CASSLGQGGTEAFF
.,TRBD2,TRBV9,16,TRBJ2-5,TGTGCCAGCAGCTTGGGGACTAGCGGGAGGGGGGAGACCCAGTACTTC,CASSLGTSGRGETQYF
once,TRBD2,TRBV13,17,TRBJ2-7,TGTGCCAGCAGCTTAGCATCCGGACTAGCGGGATCCTACGAGCAGTACTTC,CASSLASGLAGSYEQYF
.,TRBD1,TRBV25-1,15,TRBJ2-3,TGTGCCAGCAGTCATAACAGGGGTAGTGCAGATACGCAGTATTTT,CASSHNRGSADTQYF
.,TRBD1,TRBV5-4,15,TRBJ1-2,TGTGCCAGCAGCTCCTACAGGGGCCCTAACTATGGCTACACCTTC,CASSSYRGPNYGYTF
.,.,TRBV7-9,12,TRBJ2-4,TGTGCCAGCAGCTTAGGGGTGGGCATTCAGTACTTC,CASSLGVGIQYF
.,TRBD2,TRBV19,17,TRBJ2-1,TGTGCCAGTAGCCTTGGGACTAGCGGGAGTTTCTACAATGAGCAGTTCTTC,CASSLGTSGSFYNEQFF
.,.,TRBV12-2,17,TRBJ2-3,TGTGCAAGTCGCTTATCCCAAGACAGGGTGGGGACAGATACGCAGTATTTT,CASRLSQDRVGTDTQYF
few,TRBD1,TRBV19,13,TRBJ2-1,TGTGCCAGTAGCCGACAGGGAACGGATGAGCAGTTCTTC,CASSRQGTDEQFF
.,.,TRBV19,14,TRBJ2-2,TGTGCCAGTAATATTTTGGGCTCTAGGGGGGAGCTGTTTTTT,CASNILGSRGELFF
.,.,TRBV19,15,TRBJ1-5,TGTGCCAGTCGAAGGTCAGGGGCCGACAATCAGCCCCAGCATTTT,CASRRSGADNQPQHF
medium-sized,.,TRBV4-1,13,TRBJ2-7,TGCGCCAGCAGCCCCGGGACCCCCTACGAGCAGTACTTC,CASSPGTPYEQYF
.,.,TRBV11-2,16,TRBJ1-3,TGTGCCAGCAGCTTCCCTACAGGGAGTGGTGGGAACACCATATATTTT,CASSFPTGSGGNTIYF
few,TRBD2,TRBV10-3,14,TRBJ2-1,TGTGCCATCTCGCGGGAGGGGAGTCACAATGAGCAGTTCTTC,CAISREGSHNEQFF
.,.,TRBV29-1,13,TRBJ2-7,TGCAGCGTTGATAGGCTCGACAGATACGAGCAGTACTTC,CSVDRLDRYEQYF
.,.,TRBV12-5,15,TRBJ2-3,TGTGCTAGTGGTTTTGTTTCGGGCTACACAGATACGCAGTATTTT,CASGFVSGYTDTQYF
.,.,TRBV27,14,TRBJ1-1,TGTGCCAGCAGCGGGGCAGGGAGGGGCACTGAAGCTTTCTTT,CASSGAGRGTEAFF
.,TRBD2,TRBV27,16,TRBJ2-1,TGTGCCAGCAGGATAGAAGGGACTAGCGGGAATAATGAGCAGTTCTTC,CASRIEGTSGNNEQFF
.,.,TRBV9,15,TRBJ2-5,TGTGCCAGCAGCGTAGACGGGACGGATGGGGAGACCCAGTACTTC,CASSVDGTDGETQYF
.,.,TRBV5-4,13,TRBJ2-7,TGTGCCAGCAGCTTGTTAGCGGTTAGCGAGCAGTACTTC,CASSLLAVSEQYF
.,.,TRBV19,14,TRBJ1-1,TGTGCCAGTAGTCCGGGACAACTGAACACTGAAGCTTTCTTT,CASSPGQLNTEAFF
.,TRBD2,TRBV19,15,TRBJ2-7,TGTGCCAGTAGTATTTCACTAGCGGCGATCTACGAGCAGTACTTC,CASSISLAAIYEQYF
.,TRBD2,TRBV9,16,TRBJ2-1,TGTGCCAGCAGCGTCCAGATAGCGGGACTTATGGATGAGCAGTTCTTC,CASSVQIAGLMDEQFF
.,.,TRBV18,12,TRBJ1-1,TGTGCCAGCTCACCATTTGGCGGGGAAGCTTTCTTT,CASSPFGGEAFF
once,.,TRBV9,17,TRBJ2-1,TGTGCCAGCAGCGTTTACGGGAGCTCCAGTATTTTGAATGAGCAGTTCTTC,CASSVYGSSSILNEQFF
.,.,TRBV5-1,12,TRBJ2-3,TGCGCCAGCAGCTTGGCCGATGATACGCAGTATTTT,CASSLADDTQYF
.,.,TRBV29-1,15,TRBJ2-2,TGCAGCGTTGACGTCTCTCGACACAACACCGGGGAGCTGTTTTTT,CSVDVSRHNTGELFF
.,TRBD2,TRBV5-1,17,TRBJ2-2,TGCGCCAGCAATTCTGGCCTCGGGACTAGGGTTACCGGGGAGCTGTTTTTT,CASNSGLGTRVTGELFF
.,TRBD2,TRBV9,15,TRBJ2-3,TGTGCCAGCAATCGCCTAGCGGGACGGGTAGATACGCAGTATTTT,CASNRLAGRVDTQYF
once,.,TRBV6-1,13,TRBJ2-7,TGTGCCAGCGGAAGGGAGCGATCCTACGAGCAGTACTTC,CASGRERSYEQYF